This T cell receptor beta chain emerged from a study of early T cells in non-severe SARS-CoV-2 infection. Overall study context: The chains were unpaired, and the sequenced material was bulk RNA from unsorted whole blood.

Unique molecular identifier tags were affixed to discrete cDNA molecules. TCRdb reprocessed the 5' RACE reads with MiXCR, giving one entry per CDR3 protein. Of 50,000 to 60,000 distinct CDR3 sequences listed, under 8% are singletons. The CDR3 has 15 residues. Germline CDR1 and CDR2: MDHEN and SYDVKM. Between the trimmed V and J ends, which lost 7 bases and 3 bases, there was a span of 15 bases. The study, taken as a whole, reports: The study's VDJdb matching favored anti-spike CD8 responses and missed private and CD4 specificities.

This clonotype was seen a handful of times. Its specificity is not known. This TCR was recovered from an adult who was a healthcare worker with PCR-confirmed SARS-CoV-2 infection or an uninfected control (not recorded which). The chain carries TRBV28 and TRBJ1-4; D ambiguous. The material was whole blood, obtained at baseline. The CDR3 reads CASTVGRTANEKLFF. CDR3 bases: TGTGCCAGCACTGTAGGCAGGACGGCTAATGAAAAACTGTTTTTT.